This TCR beta chain emerged from a study of synovial regulatory T cells in juvenile arthritis. The CDR3 covers 16 residues. DNA is not recorded here. CDR1 is SGHRS and CDR2 is YFSETQ in the germline V gene. The repertoire was sequenced with immunoSEQ multiplex PCR; TCRdb's copy has only in-frame clones and lacks some. The repertoire table contains about 10,000 clones. Specimen: Treg cells from blood. Sample subset: remaining (HLA-DR-negative) circulating blood Treg cells. The rearrangement uses TRBV5-1 and TRBJ1-6. This TCR came from a donor aged 2-30 years with juvenile idiopathic arthritis. The CDR3: CASSLVGQSLVSPLHF.